This TCR beta chain derives from a study of yellow fever vaccine responses in identical twins. Turning to this clonotype: As yet, its antigen is unknown.

V shed 3 bases and J 8 bases; nucleotides not matched to a gene: 6. This CDR3 is 13 amino acids long. From germline, CDR1 is KGHSH and CDR2 LQKENI. Regarding the study as a whole: Among the twins, the vaccine T cell response reportedly seemed partly convergent and partly personalized.

TCRdb ran MiXCR on the RT-PCR reads and lists one entry per CDR3 protein. The table has under 20,000 distinct CDR3 sequences, over 65% seen once; the top ten hold roughly 2.7%. This sequence joins TRBV18 and TRBJ1-2; 7 bases are shared with TRBD1. Sequenced material: T cells from blood (PBMCs), unsorted or a sorted subset (not recorded which), taken before or after yellow fever vaccination (not recorded which). This sequence was found in a woman aged 18-29 years who received the yellow fever vaccine. CDR3 amino acids: CASSPGTAEGYTF. Written as DNA, the CDR3 is TGTGCCAGCTCACCCGGGACAGCAGAAGGCTACACCTTC. The variable domain in full, completed from reference TRBV18 and TRBJ1-2, reads NAGVMQNPRHLVRRRGQEARLRCSPMKGHSHVYWYRQLPEEGLKFMVYLQKENIIDESGMPKERFSAEFPKEGPSILRIQQVVRGDSAAYFCASSPGTAEGYTFGSGTRLTVV.